This T cell receptor beta chain originates from a study of tumor-infiltrating lymphocytes in oesophageal squamous cell carcinoma (dated by TCRdb to the mid-2010s). A word on this clonotype: What this receptor recognizes is not known. Qualities for individual bases were not recorded, and no much larger clone is one base off.

Receptor libraries were prepared by PCR. The instrument was an Illumina HiSeq 2000. Using fastp trimming at Q25 and MiXCR clonotype assembly, TCRdb reanalyzed the public sequencing data and kept in-frame beta chains. A single entry per CDR3 protein holds the most common genes and DNA from its merged rows. This sample holds 18,000 or so distinct CDR3 sequences; around two fifths were observed only once. 19% of the sample lies in the top ten. Inclusive of the bounding cysteine and phenylalanine, the CDR3 is 15 residues long. Only the CDR3 region is kept as DNA, spanning 45 bases read in frame from base 1. Trimming leaves V shorter by 3 bases and J shorter by 3 bases, with the junction holding 4 bases beyond the gene matches. The germline V gene sets CDR1 to SGHTA and CDR2 to FQGNSA.

Sequencing was done on a sample of esophageal tumor tissue. The V and J genes are TRBV7-2 and TRBJ2-3; 9 bases in between match TRBD2. The source of this sequence is a male donor with esophageal squamous cell carcinoma. The DNA reads TGTGCCAGCAGCTTTAGCGGGAGTTTAACAGATACGCAGTATTTT. Its translation reads: CASSFSGSLTDTQYF.